The text below deals with one T cell receptor beta chain. Per the germline V gene, CDR1 is MNHEY and CDR2 is SMNVEV (reference sequence). Germline trimming cut 6 bases from V and 5 bases from J; bases unmatched to any gene: 10. The CDR3 has 15 residues. These data come from a study of blood T cell repertoires in COVID-19. Study information: Sites across the United States, Italy and Spain contributed samples from acute and convalescent COVID-19. The cDNA or gDNA used as material had been derived from T cells, B-cell-depleted T cells, or PBMCs.

Per the study methods: Researchers report that nucleated cell counts were estimated from reference gene primer amplification. This table comes from immunoSEQ multiplex PCR, and its TCRdb copy is limited to in-frame clones, with some not included. The DNA was the basis for D and trimming; V, J and clone size are from that table. This sample yields approximately 85,000 clones, of which 92% are seen a single time; around 6% belongs to the top ten. This clonotype was obtained from an older woman with active COVID-19. The sequenced sample consisted of peripheral blood. The chain joins TRBV27 to TRBJ1-5, with 7 bases fitting TRBD1. The CDR3 region has the DNA TGTGCCAGCAGCGAGACAGGGTCGCGAGATCAGCCCCAGCATTTT. This gives the protein CASSETGSRDQPQHF.